The 23 T cell receptor beta chains in this list originate from one sample, sequenced in a study of post-analysis software for immune sequencing data. Prepared libraries of TCR beta cDNA carried unique molecular identifiers. TCRdb reprocessed the PCR reads with MiXCR, giving one entry per CDR3 protein. The profile shows 750,000 to 950,000 distinct CDR3 sequences, 40% to 55% of them singletons. Study findings and constraints: The study found TRBV5-6, TRBV5-1 and TRBV20-1 among about five TRBV segments more frequent in patients than controls.

These receptors lack a known antigen. The sample taken for sequencing was blood. Source of these receptors: a girl aged 5-17 years with multiple sclerosis.

Remarks on this clonotype: A much larger clone differs by one base, so this may be a read error. The chain joins TRBV29-1 to TRBJ2-1, with D perhaps matching TRBD2 (5 bases). V was clipped by 6 bases and J by 0 bases, with 15 bases between them. CDR1 SQVTM and CDR2 ANQGSEA come from the germline V gene. This CDR3 is 15 amino acids long. The CDR3 DNA reads TGCAGCGTGAGGACGGGAAGGATCTCCTACAATGAGCAGTTCTTC. Translating it yields CSVRTGRISYNEQFF.

This chain joins TRBV6-2 or TRBV6-3 and TRBJ2-1; D is tentatively TRBD1 or TRBD2 (5 bases each). The CDR3 spans 14 residues. V dropped 6 bases and J dropped 8 bases, with 17 bases sitting between them. Germline V lookup: CDR1 MNHEY, CDR2 SVGEGT. The CDR3 loop is CASSRLSRDHEQFF. The CDR3 DNA is TGTGCCAGCAGCCGACTATCCAGGGACCATGAGCAGTTCTTC.

The chain has TRBV12-3 or TRBV12-4 and TRBJ1-2; 7 bases map to TRBD1. The V and J ends lost 2 bases and 4 bases, in that order; junction bases with no gene match: 4. The CDR3 sequence is 14 residues long. The CDR3 region has the DNA TGTGCCAGCAGTTTAAGTTGGGACAGCTATGGCTACACCTTC. The encoded protein is CASSLSWDSYGYTF.

CDR3 nucleotide sequence: TGTGCCAGCAGTGCGTCGTTGGGAGATACGCAGTATTTT. Amino acid sequence: CASSASLGDTQYF. This chain connects TRBV6-1 to TRBJ2-3; D gene ambiguous. The V end lost 4 bases, the J end lost 5 bases, and 10 bases lay between the germline ends. The CDR3 length is 13 residues. Per the germline V gene, CDR1 is MNHNS and CDR2 is SASEGT.

This clonotype has just a few counts. The rearrangement uses TRBV19 and TRBJ2-1, with D unclear. V shed 9 bases and J shed 8 bases, with 8 bases lying between them. CDR1 is LNHDA, CDR2 SQIVND, per germline (reference sequence). The CDR3 spans 10 residues. The CDR3, as DNA: TGTGCCAGCCCTTTTGATGAGCAGTTCTTC. Translation gives CASPFDEQFF.

Details on this clonotype: The CDR3 ends on some other residue instead of the conserved phenylalanine or tryptophan, so this is likely a read error. The chain combines TRBV29-1 with TRBJ2-5, with D uncertain. The CDR3 sequence is 12 residues long. CDR1 is SQVTM, CDR2 ANQGSEA, per germline. V lost 6 bases, J lost 5 bases, and 13 bases lay in between. CDR3 sequence reads: CSVAGSSETQYV. The CDR3 DNA reads TGCAGCGTGGCCGGATCTTCGGAGACCCAGTACGTC.

This clonotype was seen a handful of times. Its ends do not fully match the called genes, so a read error is possible. J is TRBJ1-2 and V is TRBV7-2; D call uncertain. This CDR3 is 11 amino acids long. Per germline, CDR1 SGHTA and CDR2 FQGNSA. This CDR3 reads CAGSLVGGYTF. The CDR3 nucleotides read TGTGCCGGCAGCTTAGTTGGCGGCTACACCTTC.

This clonotype was seen more than once but under ten times. The rearrangement uses TRBV6-5 and TRBJ1-1; D gene unclear. The length of the CDR3 is 12 residues. Germline CDR1 MNHEY, CDR2 SVGAGI. Trimming removed 0 bases from V and 8 bases from J, with 7 bases in between. The CDR3 DNA reads TGTGCCAGCAGTTACTCGGTCACCGAAGCTTTCTTT. The encoded protein is CASSYSVTEAFF.

This clonotype was picked up a small number of times. The V and J genes are TRBV20-1 and TRBJ1-5; no clear D. V lost 3 bases and J 4 bases, leaving 13 bases between the germline ends. Germline CDR1 is DFQATT and CDR2 is SNEGSKA (reference sequence). This CDR3 region has 14 residues. CDR3 coding DNA: TGCAGTGCTAGTCTGGCGGCAAATAATCAGCCCCAGCATTTT. This gives the protein CSASLAANNQPQHF.

This clonotype has only a few counts. The chain links TRBV5-1 to TRBJ1-1; 8 bases fit TRBD1. V lost 3 bases to trimming and J lost 0 bases; unmatched junction nucleotides: 13. Germline V gene sequence: CDR1 SGHRS, CDR2 YFSETQ. The CDR3 is made up of 18 amino acids. The CDR3 loop is CASSYGPQGAGMNTEAFF. In DNA form, the CDR3 reads TGCGCCAGCAGCTACGGACCGCAGGGGGCTGGTATGAACACTGAAGCTTTCTTT. Full variable domain (remainder filled in from reference TRBV5-1 and TRBJ1-1): KAGVTQTPRYLIKTRGQQVTLSCSPISGHRSVSWYQQTPGQGLQFLFEYFSETQRNKGNFPGRFSGRQFSNSRSEMNVSTLELGDSALYLCASSYGPQGAGMNTEAFFGQGTRLTVV.

At least ten counts were recorded for this clonotype. The chain employs TRBV6-2 or TRBV6-3 and TRBJ2-7; D is unresolved. Trimming took off 6 bases at V and 4 bases at J, with 13 bases between the two ends. The CDR3 has 13 amino acids. CDR1 MNHEY and CDR2 SVGEGT come from the germline V gene. The CDR3 DNA reads as TGTGCCAGCAGGGGTGATGGAACGTACGAGCAGTACTTC. This sequence encodes CASRGDGTYEQYF.

The chain recombines TRBV10-3 with TRBJ2-7; no reliable D call. This CDR3 has 15 amino acids. The V end lost 6 bases, the J end lost 0 bases, and 15 bases lay between the germline ends. CDR1 and CDR2 from the germline V gene are ENHRY and SYGVKD. The CDR3 nucleotides are TGTGCCATCAGCCCTCTAATGGACGGCTCCTACGAGCAGTACTTC. It is translated as CAISPLMDGSYEQYF.

This clonotype was seen a few times. The chain recombines TRBV10-3 with TRBJ2-3; D gene ambiguous. The CDR3 contains 15 residues. Germline V lookup: CDR1 ENHRY, CDR2 SYGVKD. The germline V and J ends were trimmed by 2 bases and 0 bases, with 9 bases remaining between them. The CDR3 nucleotides read TGTGCCATCAGTGAGGCCTCGCTTAGCACAGATACGCAGTATTTT. It yields the protein CAISEASLSTDTQYF.

This chain joins TRBV7-9 and TRBJ2-1; TRBD1 agrees at 11 bases. Germline V gene lookup returns CDR1 SEHNR and CDR2 FQNEAQ (reference sequence). Trimming cost V 5 bases and J 8 bases; bases outside gene matches: 8. The CDR3 loop spans 15 amino acids. CDR3 region: CASSAWTGGRDEQFF. CDR3 bases: TGTGCCAGCAGCGCGTGGACAGGGGGCAGGGATGAGCAGTTCTTC.

This chain joins TRBV6-5 and TRBJ2-3; weak D call: TRBD2 (5 bases). The CDR3 runs 17 residues. The V gene lost 4 bases and the J gene lost 3 bases, with 20 bases spanning the gap. The germline CDR1 and CDR2 sequences are MNHEY and SVGAGI. The CDR3 spells CASSSGSLAGSTDTQYF. CDR3 coding DNA: TGTGCCAGCAGTTCCGGGTCGCTAGCAGGAAGTACAGATACGCAGTATTTT.

V gene TRBV18 combines with J gene TRBJ2-5; 9 bases agree with TRBD1. The J call may not be correct, given that the DNA end is closer to TRBJ2-7. Per germline, CDR1 KGHSH and CDR2 LQKENI. The CDR3 consists of 15 residues. The CDR3 reads CASSPGTGLDYEQYF. CDR3 coding DNA: TGTGCCAGCTCACCCGGGACAGGGCTAGACTACGAGCAGTACTTC.

The chain joins TRBV12-3 or TRBV12-4 to TRBJ2-4; D tentatively reads TRBD1 or TRBD2 (5 bases each). CDR3 length: 13 amino acids. V was clipped by 9 bases and J by 6 bases, with 15 bases between them. The CDR3 sequence is CASSRDGLNIQYF. CDR3 bases: TGTGCCAGTTCCCGGGACGGATTAAACATTCAGTACTTC.

This chain uses TRBV12-5 with TRBJ2-3, with 7 bases fitting TRBD2. Per germline, CDR1 LGHNT and CDR2 FRNRAP. CDR3 length: 16 residues. V shed 3 bases, J shed 0 bases, and the junction held 6 bases outside the gene matches. The CDR3 loop is CASGFEAGPSTDTQYF. CDR3 in DNA: TGTGCTAGTGGTTTTGAAGCGGGACCCAGCACAGATACGCAGTATTTT.

CDR3 sequence (DNA): TGTGCCAGCAGCTTAGCTCCGACTGGGGACAACTACGAGCAGTACTTC. Translating gives CASSLAPTGDNYEQYF. The chain carries TRBV7-9 and TRBJ2-5; possible D gene TRBD1, 6 bases. The J call is uncertain, as TRBJ2-7 better fits the DNA end. This CDR3 comprises 16 residues. Germline CDR1 reads SEHNR; CDR2 reads FQNEAQ (reference sequence).

This sequence joins TRBV3-1 and TRBJ2-1, with 10 bases lining up with TRBD2. This CDR3 contains 16 residues. Germline V gene data show CDR1 as LGHDT and CDR2 as YNNKEL (reference sequence). Losses at the gene ends were 0 bases for V and 6 bases for J; bases not matched to a gene: 5. The CDR3 nucleotides are TGTGCCAGCAGCCAAGACCTAGCGGGAGTTACCAATGAGCAGTTCTTC. It specifies CASSQDLAGVTNEQFF.

As to this clonotype: One junction end disagrees with the germline gene, perhaps due to a read error. The rearrangement joins TRBV7-2 to TRBJ2-5; the D gene is possibly TRBD2 (6 bases). In germline, CDR1 is SGHTA, CDR2 FQGNSA. The CDR3 runs 15 residues. This CDR3 is CASSAGLPWGETQYF. CDR3 DNA: TGTGCTAGCAGCGCGGGACTCCCTTGGGGAGAGACCCAGTACTTC.

The gene calls are TRBV5-1 and TRBJ2-1; D unclear. The V end was cut by 0 bases, the J end by 9 bases, with 13 bases between. From germline, CDR1 is SGHRS and CDR2 YFSETQ. The CDR3 length is 14 residues. The CDR3 DNA follows: TGCGCCAGCAGCTTGGATGTGGGTTCGGGTGAGCAGTTCTTC. This gives the protein CASSLDVGSGEQFF.

This clonotype was detected only a few times. The rearrangement links TRBV20-1 to TRBJ2-4; D is perhaps TRBD1 (5 bases). Per germline, CDR1 DFQATT and CDR2 SNEGSKA (reference sequence). Trimming pared 6 bases from V and 1 base from J, leaving 16 bases between. The length of the CDR3 is 15 residues. CDR3 sequence: CSAPRLGPAKNIQYF. The CDR3 DNA follows: TGCAGTGCACCGAGACTGGGGCCCGCCAAAAACATTCAGTACTTC.